Below are 25 T cell receptor beta chains sequenced from a single sample in a study of cytomegalovirus exposure and HLA in healthy donors. Primers: 60 Vbeta forward and 13 Jbeta reverse. The protocol was immunoSEQ multiplex PCR, while the TCRdb copy is restricted to in-frame clones and leaves out a portion. This table holds roughly 180,000 clones, under 85% found once. The sequencing input was PBMCs. The receptors were sampled from a man between 18 and 35 years old in good health and CMV-seronegative.

This CDR3 is CASSFQAGGGNEQFF. The CDR3 DNA follows: TGTGCCAGCAGCTTTCAAGCGGGAGGGGGCAATGAGCAGTTCTTC. The V and J genes are TRBV11-2 and TRBJ2-1; 10 nucleotides agree with TRBD2. V trimming: 3 bases; J trimming: 6 bases; junction bases outside the gene matches: 5. This CDR3 is built from 15 residues. Germline V gives CDR1 SGHAT, CDR2 FQNNGV.

Here the CDR3 DNA reads TGTGCCAGCAGCTCCCTAAGGACAGATCTCTATGGCTACACCTTC. Its translation is CASSSLRTDLYGYTF. This chain uses TRBV11-2 with TRBJ1-2, with D possibly being TRBD1 (6 bases). Trimming pared 4 bases from V and 4 bases from J, leaving 16 bases between. Germline V gene data show CDR1 as SGHAT and CDR2 as FQNNGV. The CDR3 totals 15 residues. The full variable domain, rest sourced from reference TRBV11-2 and TRBJ1-2, is EAGVAQSPRYKIIEKRQSVAFWCNPISGHATLYWYQQILGQGPKLLIQFQNNGVVDDSQLPKDRFSAERLKGVDSTLKIQPAKLEDSAVYLCASSSLRTDLYGYTFGSGTRLTVV.

The table lists this clone with a few counts. The chain has TRBV10-1 and TRBJ1-2; 7 bases are shared with TRBD1. The CDR3 runs 13 residues. The germline V gene encodes CDR1 WNHNN and CDR2 SYGVQD (reference sequence). After removal of 3 bases from V and 8 bases from J, the junction contained 6 bases not matched to a gene. The CDR3 spells CASSDEGAQGYTF. The CDR3 bases are TGCGCCAGCAGTGACGAGGGGGCGCAGGGCTACACCTTC.

This sequence joins TRBV7-6 and TRBJ2-2, with 9 positions matching TRBD2. Per germline, CDR1 SGHVS and CDR2 FNYEAQ. CDR3 size: 16 residues. V lost 5 bases and J lost 0; bases outside the gene matches: 4. DNA of the CDR3: TGTGCCAGCAGCAGCCTAGCGGGGACGAACACCGGGGAGCTGTTTTTT. Protein sequence: CASSSLAGTNTGELFF.

V and J are TRBV2 and TRBJ1-2; D gene unclear. Per the germline V gene, CDR1 is SNHLY and CDR2 is FYNNEI. The CDR3 loop spans 12 amino acids. V was cut by 3 bases and J by 8 bases, with 10 bases left in between. The CDR3 bases are TGTGCCAGCAGTGATCGGAGCCGCGGCTACACCTTC. Amino acid sequence: CASSDRSRGYTF.

V and J are TRBV27 and TRBJ2-7; 9 bases align to TRBD1. CDR1 MNHEY and CDR2 SMNVEV come from the germline V gene (reference sequence). With V trimmed by 2 bases and J by 4 bases, 6 bases remained unmatched. This CDR3 has 15 residues. CDR3 loop: CASSLGTGGFYEQYF. The CDR3 DNA reads as TGTGCCAGCAGTTTAGGAACAGGGGGCTTTTACGAGCAGTACTTC.

The V gene is TRBV9, the J gene TRBJ2-7; 11 bases agree with TRBD1. The CDR3 totals 15 residues. V trimming: 3 bases; J trimming: 5 bases; junction bases outside the gene matches: 7. Germline V CDR1 and CDR2: SGDLS, YYNGEE. CDR3 DNA sequence: TGTGCCAGCAGCGGCCGGGACAGGGGGTCGGACGAGCAGTACTTC. This translates into CASSGRDRGSDEQYF.

V usage is TRBV28 and J usage is TRBJ1-2; D is perhaps TRBD1 (6 bases). V was cut by 7 bases and J by 4 bases, with 16 bases left in between. Germline V gives CDR1 MDHEN, CDR2 SYDVKM. The CDR3 runs 14 residues. This CDR3 is CASIQGRWGYGYTF. DNA of the CDR3: TGTGCCAGCATACAGGGACGTTGGGGCTATGGCTACACCTTC.

The CDR3 bases are TGTGCCAGCAGCTACGGGGGACTTTCCTACGAGCAGTACTTC. Translation gives CASSYGGLSYEQYF. The chain joins TRBV5-6 to TRBJ2-7, with D perhaps TRBD2 (6 bases). Germline V CDR1 and CDR2: SGHDT, YYEEEE. Between the trimmed V and J ends, which lost 3 bases and 1 base, there was a span of 11 bases. This CDR3 has 14 amino acids. Filled out from reference TRBV5-6 and TRBJ2-7, the complete variable domain reads DAGVTQSPTHLIKTRGQQVTLRCSPKSGHDTVSWYQQALGQGPQFIFQYYEEEERQRGNFPDRFSGHQFPNYSSELNVNALLLGDSALYLCASSYGGLSYEQYFGPGTRLTVT.

The rearrangement uses TRBV18 and TRBJ2-3; D call uncertain. There are 13 residues in the CDR3. CDR1 and CDR2 from the germline V gene are KGHSH and LQKENI. Trimming stripped 5 bases from V and 4 bases from J, with 10 bases between. The DNA of the CDR3 is TGTGCCAGCTCATCGCAGGCCCCAGATACGCAGTATTTT. Its protein is CASSSQAPDTQYF.

A single count supports this clone. The chain employs TRBV29-1 and TRBJ2-2; D is perhaps TRBD1 (5 bases). V lost 1 base, J lost 6 bases, and 6 bases lay in between. Germline V gene lookup returns CDR1 SQVTM and CDR2 ANQGSEA. The CDR3 is 12 amino acids. CDR3: CSVEVRAGELFF. The CDR3 DNA follows: TGCAGCGTTGAAGTCAGGGCCGGGGAGCTGTTTTTT.

The chain combines TRBV27 with TRBJ2-1; D gene uncertain. Trimming left V 7 bases short and J 4 bases short, with 5 bases between. The germline V gene encodes CDR1 MNHEY and CDR2 SMNVEV (reference sequence). The CDR3 totals 11 residues. CDR3 in DNA: TGTGCCAGCACCAGGTACAATGAGCAGTTCTTC. Translated, it gives CASTRYNEQFF.

In its sample, this clone was seen a few times. This chain links TRBV27 with TRBJ2-1; 7 bases are a match to TRBD2. The CDR3 has 15 residues. Germline CDR1 reads MNHEY; CDR2 reads SMNVEV (reference sequence). Unmatched junction bases numbered 7, after V lost 6 bases and J lost 2 bases. In nucleotides, the CDR3 is TGTGCCAGCAGCCAGGGACTACCTACCTACAATGAGCAGTTCTTC. It encodes CASSQGLPTYNEQFF.

The CDR3 DNA reads TGTGCCAGCAGCGTAGGTCCAGCGGGATACGAGCAGTACTTC. Amino acid sequence: CASSVGPAGYEQYF. The chain carries TRBV9 and TRBJ2-7, with 7 nucleotides matching TRBD2. CDR1 is SGDLS and CDR2 is YYNGEE in the germline V gene. This CDR3 spans 14 amino acids. V gave up 0 bases and J gave up 4 bases; unmatched junction bases: 4.

The rearrangement joins TRBV29-1 to TRBJ1-1, with D uncertain. V dropped 7 bases and J dropped 5 bases, with 17 bases sitting between them. Germline V gives CDR1 SQVTM, CDR2 ANQGSEA. The CDR3 consists of 13 residues. In DNA form, the CDR3 reads TGCAGCGATATGGAAGGAGCGAGTACTGAAGCTTTCTTT. Amino acid sequence: CSDMEGASTEAFF.

The chain employs TRBV27 and TRBJ2-7; 10 nucleotides agree with TRBD1. The CDR3 sequence is 14 residues long. Trimming took 6 bases from V and 2 from J; bases not matched to a gene: 4. CDR1 is MNHEY and CDR2 is SMNVEV in the germline V gene (reference sequence). CDR3 DNA sequence: TGTGCCAGCAGGAAGACAGGGGGCCCCTACGAGCAGTACTTC. Translated: CASRKTGGPYEQYF.

This rearrangement joins TRBV27 to TRBJ2-1; the match to TRBD2 covers 8 bases. Germline V gene sequence: CDR1 MNHEY, CDR2 SMNVEV (reference sequence). The V gene end was trimmed by 3 bases and the J gene end by 4 bases; junction bases not matched to a gene: 5. This CDR3 is built from 15 residues. In nucleotides, the CDR3 is TGTGCCAGCAGTTTTAGCGGGAATATTTACAATGAGCAGTTCTTC. Encoded protein: CASSFSGNIYNEQFF.

The V gene is TRBV14, the J gene TRBJ2-3; TRBD2 aligns across 12 bases. There are 16 residues in the CDR3. Germline assignment: CDR1 SGHDN and CDR2 FVKESK. Trimming at V came to 4 bases and at J to 3 bases, leaving 5 bases not matched to a gene. CDR3 sequence (DNA): TGTGCCAGCAGCCGTCGGACTAGCGGGAAAACAGATACGCAGTATTTT. Its translation is CASSRRTSGKTDTQYF. Variable domain in full (rest from reference TRBV14 and TRBJ2-3): EAGVTQFPSHSVIEKGQTVTLRCDPISGHDNLYWYRRVMGKEIKFLLHFVKESKQDESGMPNNRFLAERTGGTYSTLKVQPAELEDSGVYFCASSRRTSGKTDTQYFGPGTRLTVL.

CDR3 sequence: CASILARTGELFF. CDR3 DNA sequence: TGTGCCAGCATCCTAGCGAGGACCGGGGAGCTGTTTTTT. The rearrangement links TRBV2 to TRBJ2-2; the D gene is possibly TRBD2 (6 bases). The CDR3 totals 13 residues. Trimming removed 7 bases at V and 5 bases at J, with 11 bases between. Per the germline V gene, CDR1 is SNHLY and CDR2 is FYNNEI.

The chain couples TRBV7-9 to TRBJ1-3; D remains ambiguous. Germline CDR1 reads SEHNR; CDR2 reads FQNEAQ (reference sequence). V was pared by 1 base and J by 3 bases, with 13 bases between. The length of the CDR3 is 16 residues. CDR3 sequence (DNA): TGTGCCAGCAGCTTAGGGGGAGGTGGCAATGGAAACACCATATATTTT. It yields the protein CASSLGGGGNGNTIYF.

The chain carries TRBV2 and TRBJ2-7; 9 nucleotides match TRBD1. V lost 6 bases to trimming and J lost 3 bases; unmatched junction nucleotides: 15. This CDR3 is built from 17 residues. Germline V CDR1 and CDR2: SNHLY, FYNNEI. For the CDR3, the DNA is TGTGCCAGCAGCCCAAAGGGGTTCCGGGACAGGGTCTACGAGCAGTACTTC. Translated, it gives CASSPKGFRDRVYEQYF.

V is TRBV27 and J is TRBJ2-7, with 10 bases lining up with TRBD1. V lost 6 bases and J lost 2; bases outside the gene matches: 1. The CDR3 loop spans 13 amino acids. CDR1 and CDR2 (germline): MNHEY, SMNVEV (reference sequence). The DNA for the CDR3 is TGTGCCAGCAGCGGACAGGGGGCCTACGAGCAGTACTTC. The encoded protein is CASSGQGAYEQYF.

The chain carries TRBV18 and TRBJ2-5; 8 bases match TRBD1. The germline gives CDR1 KGHSH, CDR2 LQKENI. The CDR3 runs to 13 residues. Trimming removed 3 bases from V and 3 bases from J; junction bases left unmatched: 0. The CDR3 is CASSPDREETQYF. As DNA, the CDR3 is TGTGCCAGCTCACCGGACAGGGAAGAGACCCAGTACTTC.

The J gene is TRBJ2-2, the V gene TRBV5-1; weak D call: TRBD2 (5 bases). The germline V and J ends were trimmed by 2 bases and 4 bases, with 15 bases remaining between them. Germline loops: CDR1 SGHRS, CDR2 YFSETQ. The CDR3 spans 16 residues. The CDR3 region has the DNA TGCGCCAGCAGCTTTATTAGCGCCGGTTCCACCGGGGAGCTGTTTTTT. This sequence encodes CASSFISAGSTGELFF. Full variable domain (outside the CDR3, taken from reference TRBV5-1 and TRBJ2-2): KAGVTQTPRYLIKTRGQQVTLSCSPISGHRSVSWYQQTPGQGLQFLFEYFSETQRNKGNFPGRFSGRQFSNSRSEMNVSTLELGDSALYLCASSFISAGSTGELFFGEGSRLTVL.

V and J are TRBV19 and TRBJ2-3; D call uncertain. V lost 5 bases to trimming and J lost 3 bases, with 6 bases between them. Germline CDR1 is LNHDA and CDR2 is SQIVND (reference sequence). This CDR3 spans 12 amino acids. The DNA for the CDR3 is TGTGCCAGTAGTGTTAGTACAGATACGCAGTATTTT. It encodes CASSVSTDTQYF.